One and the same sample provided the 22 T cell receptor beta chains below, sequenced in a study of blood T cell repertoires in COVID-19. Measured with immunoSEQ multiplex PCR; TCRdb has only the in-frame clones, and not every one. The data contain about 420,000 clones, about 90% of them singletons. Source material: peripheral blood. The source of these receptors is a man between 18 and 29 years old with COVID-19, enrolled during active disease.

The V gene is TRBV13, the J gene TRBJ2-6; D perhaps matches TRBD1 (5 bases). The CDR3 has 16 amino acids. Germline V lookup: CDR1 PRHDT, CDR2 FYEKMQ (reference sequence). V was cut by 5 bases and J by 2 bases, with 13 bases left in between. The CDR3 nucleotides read TGTGCCAGCAGCCCGCAGGGTTCCCCTGGGGCCAACGTCCTGACTTTC. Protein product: CASSPQGSPGANVLTF.

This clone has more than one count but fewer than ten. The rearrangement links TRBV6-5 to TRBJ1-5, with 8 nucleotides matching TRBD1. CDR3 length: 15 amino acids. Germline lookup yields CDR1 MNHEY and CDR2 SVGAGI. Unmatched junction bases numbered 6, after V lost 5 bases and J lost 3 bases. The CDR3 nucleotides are TGTGCCAGCAGTCCGTACAGGGGGGCCAATCAGCCCCAGCATTTT. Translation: CASSPYRGANQPQHF.

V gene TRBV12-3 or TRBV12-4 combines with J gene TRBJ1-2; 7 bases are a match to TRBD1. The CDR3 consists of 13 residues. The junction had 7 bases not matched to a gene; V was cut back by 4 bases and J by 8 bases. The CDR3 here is CASSSIGGKGYTF. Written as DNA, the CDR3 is TGTGCCAGCAGTTCGATAGGGGGCAAAGGCTACACCTTC.

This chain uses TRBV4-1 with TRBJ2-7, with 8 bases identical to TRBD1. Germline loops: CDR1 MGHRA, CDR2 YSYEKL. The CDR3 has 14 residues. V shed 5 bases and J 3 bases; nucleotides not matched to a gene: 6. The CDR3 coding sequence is TGCGCCAGCAGCGAAAGACAGGGGATCTACGAGCAGTACTTC. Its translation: CASSERQGIYEQYF.

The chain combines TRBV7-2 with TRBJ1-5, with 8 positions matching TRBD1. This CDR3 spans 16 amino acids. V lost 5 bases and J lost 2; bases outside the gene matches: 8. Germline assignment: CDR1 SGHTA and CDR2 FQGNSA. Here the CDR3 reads CASSPGQGKGNQPQHF. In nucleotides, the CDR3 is TGTGCCAGCAGCCCAGGACAGGGTAAGGGCAATCAGCCCCAGCATTTT.

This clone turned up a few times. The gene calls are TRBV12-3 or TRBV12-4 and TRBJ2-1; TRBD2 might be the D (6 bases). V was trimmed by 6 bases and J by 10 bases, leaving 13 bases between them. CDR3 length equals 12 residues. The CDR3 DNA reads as TGTGCCAGCAGCATACTAGCAGAGGAGCAGTTCTTC. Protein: CASSILAEEQFF.

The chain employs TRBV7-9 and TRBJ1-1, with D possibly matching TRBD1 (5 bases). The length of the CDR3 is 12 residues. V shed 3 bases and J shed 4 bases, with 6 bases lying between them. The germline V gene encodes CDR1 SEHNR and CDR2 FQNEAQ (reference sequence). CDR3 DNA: TGTGCCAGCAGCTTCAGGGCCACTGAAGCTTTCTTT. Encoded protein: CASSFRATEAFF.

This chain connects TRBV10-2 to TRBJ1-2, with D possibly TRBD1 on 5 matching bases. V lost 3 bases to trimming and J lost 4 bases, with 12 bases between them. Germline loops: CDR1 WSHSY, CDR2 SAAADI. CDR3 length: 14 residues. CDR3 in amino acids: CASSDPGGAYGYTF. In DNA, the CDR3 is TGCGCCAGCAGTGACCCCGGGGGAGCCTATGGCTACACCTTC.

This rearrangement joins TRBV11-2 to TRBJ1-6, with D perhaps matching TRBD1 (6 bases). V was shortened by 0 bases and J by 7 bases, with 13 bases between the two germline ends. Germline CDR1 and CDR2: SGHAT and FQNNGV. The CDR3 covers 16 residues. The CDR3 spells CASSLDRRTANSPLHF. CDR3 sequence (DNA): TGTGCCAGCAGCTTAGATCGGAGGACAGCAAATTCACCCCTCCACTTT.

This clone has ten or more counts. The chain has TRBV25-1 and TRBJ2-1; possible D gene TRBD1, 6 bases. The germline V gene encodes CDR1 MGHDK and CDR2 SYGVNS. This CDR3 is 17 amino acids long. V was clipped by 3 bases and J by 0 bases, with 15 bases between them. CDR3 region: CASSDLGQTSSYNEQFF. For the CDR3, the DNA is TGTGCCAGCAGTGACCTCGGACAGACGAGCTCCTACAATGAGCAGTTCTTC.

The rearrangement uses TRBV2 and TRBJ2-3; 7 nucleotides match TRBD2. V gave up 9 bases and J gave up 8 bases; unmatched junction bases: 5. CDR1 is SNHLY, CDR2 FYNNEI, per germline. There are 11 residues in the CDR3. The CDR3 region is CARSGGGTQYF. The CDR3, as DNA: TGTGCCAGATCGGGGGGAGGTACGCAGTATTTT.

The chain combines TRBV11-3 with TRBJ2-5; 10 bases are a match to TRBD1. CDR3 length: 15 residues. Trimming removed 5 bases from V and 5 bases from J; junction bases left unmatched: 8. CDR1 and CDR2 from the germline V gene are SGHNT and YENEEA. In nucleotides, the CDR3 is TGTGCCAGCAGCATCGGACAGGGGGACATGGAGACCCAGTACTTC. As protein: CASSIGQGDMETQYF. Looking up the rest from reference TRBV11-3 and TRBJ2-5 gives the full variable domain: EAGVVQSPRYKIIEKKQPVAFWCNPISGHNTLYWYLQNLGQGPELLIRYENEEAVDDSQLPKDRFSAERLKGVDSTLKIQPAELGDSAVYLCASSIGQGDMETQYFGPGTRLLVL.

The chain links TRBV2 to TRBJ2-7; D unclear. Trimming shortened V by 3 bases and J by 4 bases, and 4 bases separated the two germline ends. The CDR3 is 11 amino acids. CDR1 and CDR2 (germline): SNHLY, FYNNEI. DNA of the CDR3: TGTGCCAGCAGTGACGAGTACGAGCAGTACTTC. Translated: CASSDEYEQYF.

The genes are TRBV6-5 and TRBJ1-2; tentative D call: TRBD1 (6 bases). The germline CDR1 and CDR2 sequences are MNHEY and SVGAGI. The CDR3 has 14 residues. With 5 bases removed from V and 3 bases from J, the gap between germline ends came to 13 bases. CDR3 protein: CASSNQQGDYGYTF. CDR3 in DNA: TGTGCCAGCAGTAATCAACAGGGAGACTATGGCTACACCTTC.

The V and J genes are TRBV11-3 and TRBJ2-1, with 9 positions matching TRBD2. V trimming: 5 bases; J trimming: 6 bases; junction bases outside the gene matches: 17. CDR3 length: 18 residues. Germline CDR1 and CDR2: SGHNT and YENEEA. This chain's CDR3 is CASSPPGVIAGVGNEQFF. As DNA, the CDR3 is TGTGCCAGCAGCCCACCGGGGGTGATAGCGGGAGTCGGCAATGAGCAGTTCTTC.

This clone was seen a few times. CDR3 loop: CASSFETAKDTQYF. CDR3 coding DNA: TGTGCCAGCAGCTTCGAGACAGCCAAAGATACGCAGTATTTT. The gene calls are TRBV7-8 and TRBJ2-3, with a possible D match to TRBD1 (5 bases). Germline CDR1 reads SGHVS; CDR2 reads FQNEAQ. With 3 bases removed from V and 5 bases from J, the gap between germline ends came to 12 bases. The CDR3 is made up of 14 amino acids.

CDR3 residues: CASRLRGRDTEAFF. The CDR3 DNA reads as TGTGCCAGCAGACTCAGGGGAAGGGACACTGAAGCTTTCTTT. J is TRBJ1-1 and V is TRBV2; D might be TRBD1 (6 bases). CDR1 SNHLY and CDR2 FYNNEI come from the germline V gene. The CDR3 extends over 14 amino acids. V shed 6 bases and J shed 3 bases, with 14 bases lying between them.

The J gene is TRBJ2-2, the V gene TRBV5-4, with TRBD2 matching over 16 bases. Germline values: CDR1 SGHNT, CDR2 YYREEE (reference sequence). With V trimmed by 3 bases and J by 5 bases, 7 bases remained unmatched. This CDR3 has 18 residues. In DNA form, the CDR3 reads TGTGCCAGCAGCTCCCCGGGACTAGCGGGGGGGCAAACCGGGGAGCTGTTTTTT. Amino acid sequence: CASSSPGLAGGQTGELFF.

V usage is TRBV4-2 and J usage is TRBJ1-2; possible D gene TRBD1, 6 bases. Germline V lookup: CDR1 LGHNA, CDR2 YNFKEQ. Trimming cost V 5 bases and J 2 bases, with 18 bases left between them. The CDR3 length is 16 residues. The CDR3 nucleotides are TGTGCCAGCAGCATACGCCATAACCAGGGGAACTATGGCTACACCTTC. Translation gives CASSIRHNQGNYGYTF.

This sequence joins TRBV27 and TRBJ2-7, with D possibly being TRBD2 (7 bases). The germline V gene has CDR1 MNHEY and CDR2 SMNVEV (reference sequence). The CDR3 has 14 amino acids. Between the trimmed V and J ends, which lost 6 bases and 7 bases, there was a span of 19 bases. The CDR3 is CASSPQGRGYEQYF. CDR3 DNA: TGTGCCAGCAGCCCCCAGGGGAGGGGGTATGAGCAGTACTTC.

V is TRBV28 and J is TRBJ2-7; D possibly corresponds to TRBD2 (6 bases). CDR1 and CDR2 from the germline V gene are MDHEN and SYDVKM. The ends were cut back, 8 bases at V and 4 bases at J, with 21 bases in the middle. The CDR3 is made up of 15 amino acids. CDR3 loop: CASAEDGGIGYEQYF. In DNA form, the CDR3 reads TGTGCCAGCGCTGAGGATGGCGGGATCGGGTACGAGCAGTACTTC.

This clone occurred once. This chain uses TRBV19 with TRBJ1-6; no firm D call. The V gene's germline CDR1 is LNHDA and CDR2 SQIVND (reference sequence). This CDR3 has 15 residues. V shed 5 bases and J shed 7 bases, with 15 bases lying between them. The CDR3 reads CASSGGRALNSPLHF. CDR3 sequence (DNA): TGTGCCAGTAGTGGCGGGAGGGCCTTAAATTCACCCCTCCACTTT.